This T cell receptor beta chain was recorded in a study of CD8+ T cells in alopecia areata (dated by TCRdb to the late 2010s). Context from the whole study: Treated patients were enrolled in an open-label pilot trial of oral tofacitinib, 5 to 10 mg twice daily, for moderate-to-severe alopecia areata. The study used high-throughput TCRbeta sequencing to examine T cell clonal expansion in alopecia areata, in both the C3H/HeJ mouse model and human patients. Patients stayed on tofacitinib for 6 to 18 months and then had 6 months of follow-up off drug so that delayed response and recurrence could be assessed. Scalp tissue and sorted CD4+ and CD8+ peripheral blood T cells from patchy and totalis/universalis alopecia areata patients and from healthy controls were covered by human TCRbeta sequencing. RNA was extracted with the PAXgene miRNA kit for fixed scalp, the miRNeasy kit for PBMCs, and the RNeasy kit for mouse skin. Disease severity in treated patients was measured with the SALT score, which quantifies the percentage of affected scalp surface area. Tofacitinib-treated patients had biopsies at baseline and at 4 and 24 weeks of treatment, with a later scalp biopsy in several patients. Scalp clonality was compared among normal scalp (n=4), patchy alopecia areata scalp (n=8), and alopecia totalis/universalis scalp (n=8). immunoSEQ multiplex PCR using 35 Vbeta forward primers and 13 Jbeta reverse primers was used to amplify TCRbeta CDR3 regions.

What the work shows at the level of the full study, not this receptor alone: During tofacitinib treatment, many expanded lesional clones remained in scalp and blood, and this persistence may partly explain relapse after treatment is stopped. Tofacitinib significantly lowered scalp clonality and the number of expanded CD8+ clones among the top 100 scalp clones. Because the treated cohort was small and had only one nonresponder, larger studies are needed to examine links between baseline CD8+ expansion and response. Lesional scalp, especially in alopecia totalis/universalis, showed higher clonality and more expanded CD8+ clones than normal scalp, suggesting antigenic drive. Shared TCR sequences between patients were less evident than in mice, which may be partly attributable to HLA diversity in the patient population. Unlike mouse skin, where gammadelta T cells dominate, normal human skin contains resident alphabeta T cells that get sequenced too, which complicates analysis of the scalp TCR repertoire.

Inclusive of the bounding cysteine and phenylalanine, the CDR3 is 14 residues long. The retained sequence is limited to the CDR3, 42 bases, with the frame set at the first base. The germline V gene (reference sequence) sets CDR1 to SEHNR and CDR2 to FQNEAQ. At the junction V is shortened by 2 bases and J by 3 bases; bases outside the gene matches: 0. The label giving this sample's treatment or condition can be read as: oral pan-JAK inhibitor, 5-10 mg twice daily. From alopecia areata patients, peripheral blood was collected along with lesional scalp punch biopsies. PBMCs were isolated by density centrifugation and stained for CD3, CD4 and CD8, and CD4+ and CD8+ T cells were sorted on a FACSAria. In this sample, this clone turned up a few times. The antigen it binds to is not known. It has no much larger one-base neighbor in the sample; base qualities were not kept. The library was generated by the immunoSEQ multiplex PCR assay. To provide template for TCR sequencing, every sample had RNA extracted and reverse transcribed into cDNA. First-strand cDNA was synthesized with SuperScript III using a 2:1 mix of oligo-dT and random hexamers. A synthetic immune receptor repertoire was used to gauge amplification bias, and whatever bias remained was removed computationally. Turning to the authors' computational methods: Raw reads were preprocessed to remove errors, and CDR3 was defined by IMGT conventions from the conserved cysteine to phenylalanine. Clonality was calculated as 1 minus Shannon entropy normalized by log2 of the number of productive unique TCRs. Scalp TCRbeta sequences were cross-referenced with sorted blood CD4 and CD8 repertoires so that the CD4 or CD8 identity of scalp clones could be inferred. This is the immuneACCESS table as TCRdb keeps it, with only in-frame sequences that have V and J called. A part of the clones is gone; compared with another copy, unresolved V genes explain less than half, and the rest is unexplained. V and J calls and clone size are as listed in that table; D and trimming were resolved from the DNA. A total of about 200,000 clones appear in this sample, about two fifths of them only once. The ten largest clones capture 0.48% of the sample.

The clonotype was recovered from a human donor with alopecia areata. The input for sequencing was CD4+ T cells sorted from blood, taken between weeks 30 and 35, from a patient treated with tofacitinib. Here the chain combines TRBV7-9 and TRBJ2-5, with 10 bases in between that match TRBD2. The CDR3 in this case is CASSLTSGKETQYF. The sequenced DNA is TGTGCCAGCAGCTTAACTAGCGGGAAAGAGACCCAGTACTTC.